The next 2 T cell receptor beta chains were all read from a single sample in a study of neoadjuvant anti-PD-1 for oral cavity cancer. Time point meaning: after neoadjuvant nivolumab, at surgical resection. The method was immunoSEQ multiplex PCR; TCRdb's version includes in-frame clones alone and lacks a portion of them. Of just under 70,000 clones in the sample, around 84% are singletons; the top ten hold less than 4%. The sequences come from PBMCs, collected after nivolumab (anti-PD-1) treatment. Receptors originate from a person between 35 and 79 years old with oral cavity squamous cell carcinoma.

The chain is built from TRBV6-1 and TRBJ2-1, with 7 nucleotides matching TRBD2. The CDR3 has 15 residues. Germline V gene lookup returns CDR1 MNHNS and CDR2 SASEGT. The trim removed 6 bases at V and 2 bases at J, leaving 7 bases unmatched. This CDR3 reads CASRTSPEAYNEQFF. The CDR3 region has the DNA TGTGCCAGCAGGACTAGCCCAGAGGCCTACAATGAGCAGTTCTTC.

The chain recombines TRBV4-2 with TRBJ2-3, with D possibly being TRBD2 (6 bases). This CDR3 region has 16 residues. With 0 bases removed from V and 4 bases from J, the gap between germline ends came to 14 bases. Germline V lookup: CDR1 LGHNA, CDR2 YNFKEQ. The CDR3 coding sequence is TGTGCCAGCAGCCAAGATAGGGACGGCGGGGCAGATACGCAGTATTTT. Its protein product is CASSQDRDGGADTQYF.